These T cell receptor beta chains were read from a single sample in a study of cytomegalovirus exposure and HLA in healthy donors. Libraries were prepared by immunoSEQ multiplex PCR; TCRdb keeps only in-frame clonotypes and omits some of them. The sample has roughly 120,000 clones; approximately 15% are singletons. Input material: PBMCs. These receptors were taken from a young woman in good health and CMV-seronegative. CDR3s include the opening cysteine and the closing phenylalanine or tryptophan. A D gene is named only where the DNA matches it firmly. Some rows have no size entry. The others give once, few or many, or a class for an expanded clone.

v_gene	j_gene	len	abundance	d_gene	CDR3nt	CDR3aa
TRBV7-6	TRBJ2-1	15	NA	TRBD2	TGTGCCAGCAGCTCCGGGACTAGTCCGTACAATGAGCAGTTCTTC	CASSSGTSPYNEQFF
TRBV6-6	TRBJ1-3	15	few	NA	TGTGCCAGCAGTTCAACAGGAGTCTCTGGAAACACCATATATTTT	CASSSTGVSGNTIYF
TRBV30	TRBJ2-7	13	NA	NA	TGTGCCTGGCGGACGGCGGGATCCTACGAGCAGTACTTC	CAWRTAGSYEQYF
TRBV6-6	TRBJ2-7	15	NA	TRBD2	TGTGCCACTCGAGACTCAGGGAGGGGTTTCTACGAGCAGTACTTC	CATRDSGRGFYEQYF
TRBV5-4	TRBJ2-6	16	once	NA	TGTGCCAGCACTCCGAAAGGCCGGGAGAGTGTCAACGTCCTGACTTTC	CASTPKGRESVNVLTF
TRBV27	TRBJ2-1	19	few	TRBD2	TGTGCCAGCAGTTTACGCGGGAGCTGGTGGTACCCCCCCCACACTGAGCAGTTCTTC	CASSLRGSWWYPPHTEQFF
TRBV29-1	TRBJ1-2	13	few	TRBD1	TGCAGCGTTGTCCTCCCAGGGGGACATGGCTACACCTTC	CSVVLPGGHGYTF
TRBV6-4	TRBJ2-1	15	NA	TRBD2	TGTGCCAGCAGTGACTCGACTAGCGGCTACAATGAGCAGTTCTTC	CASSDSTSGYNEQFF
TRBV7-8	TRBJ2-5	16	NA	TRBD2	TGTGCCAGCAGCCCGTGGACTAGCGGGGGGCGGGAGACCCAGTACTTC	CASSPWTSGGRETQYF
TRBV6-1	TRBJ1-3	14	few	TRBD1	TGTGCCAGCAGTGAGGGACAGGGGTCGGACACCATATATTTT	CASSEGQGSDTIYF
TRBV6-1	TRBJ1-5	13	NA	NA	TGTGCCAGCAGTAGGGGTCCTAATCAGCCCCAGCATTTT	CASSRGPNQPQHF
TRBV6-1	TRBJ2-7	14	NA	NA	TGTGCCAGCAGTGAAGACCCCACGGGGTACGAGCAGTACTTC	CASSEDPTGYEQYF
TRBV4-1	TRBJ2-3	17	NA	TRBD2	TGCGCCAGCAGCCAGGTGCTGACTAGCCGCCCCACAGATACGCAGTATTTT	CASSQVLTSRPTDTQYF
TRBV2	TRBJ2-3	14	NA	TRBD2	TGTGCCAGCCAGACTAGCGGGACGTCAGATACGCAGTATTTT	CASQTSGTSDTQYF
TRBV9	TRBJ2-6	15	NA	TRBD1	TGTGCCAGCAGCACAACAGGGGTTGGGGCCAACGTCCTGACTTTC	CASSTTGVGANVLTF
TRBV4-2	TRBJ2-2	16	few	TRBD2	TGTGCCAGCAGCCAAGGCCTAGCGGGAAACACCGGGGAGCTGTTTTTT	CASSQGLAGNTGELFF
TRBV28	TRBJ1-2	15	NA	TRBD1	TGTGCCACCCAGCCCCCAGCCGACAGGGGGGAAGGCTACACCTTC	CATQPPADRGEGYTF
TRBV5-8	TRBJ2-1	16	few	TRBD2	TGTGCCAGCAGCCCAGCCCAGCGGGAGCAACCGAATGAGCAGTTCTTC	CASSPAQREQPNEQFF
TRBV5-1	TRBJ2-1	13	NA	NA	TGCGCCAGCAGCGCCGGACTATCTGATGAGCAGTTCTTC	CASSAGLSDEQFF
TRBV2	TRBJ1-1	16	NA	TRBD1	TGTGCCAGCAGTGAAAGAGGGGGCGTGTCGAACACTGAAGCTTTCTTT	CASSERGGVSNTEAFF
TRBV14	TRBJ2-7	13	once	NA	TGTGCCAGCAGCCGTAATCAGGGTCTGTGGCAGTACTTC	CASSRNQGLWQYF
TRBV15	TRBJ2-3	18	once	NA	TGTGCCACCAGCAGAGTGGAGGCAGGGCCGGGAGCCACAGATACGCAGTATTTT	CATSRVEAGPGATDTQYF
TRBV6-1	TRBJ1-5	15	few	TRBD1	TGTGCCAGCAGTTGGACAGGGGGATTAAATCAGCCCCAGCATTTT	CASSWTGGLNQPQHF
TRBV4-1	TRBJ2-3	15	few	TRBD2	TGCGCCAGCAGCCAAGGACTAGCGGATTTAGATACGCAGTATTTT	CASSQGLADLDTQYF
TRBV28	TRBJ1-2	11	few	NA	TGTGCCAGCCGTGGGCAGGGTGGCTACACCTTC	CASRGQGGYTF
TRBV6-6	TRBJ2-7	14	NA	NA	TGTGCCAGCAGTTACGACAGGATCAGCGCCGAGCAGTACTTC	CASSYDRISAEQYF
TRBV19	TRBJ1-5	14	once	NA	TGTGCCAGTAGTATACCGACTCCAAATCAACCCCAGCATTTT	CASSIPTPNQPQHF
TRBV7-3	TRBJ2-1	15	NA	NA	TGTGCCAGCAGCAACCGCGGACTTCTACCTTCTGAGCAGTTCTTC	CASSNRGLLPSEQFF
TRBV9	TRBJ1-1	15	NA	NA	TGTGCCAGCAGCGTAAGTGGCAGAAGGGGCACTGAAGCTTTCTTT	CASSVSGRRGTEAFF
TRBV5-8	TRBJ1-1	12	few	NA	TGTGCCAGCACCAACATGAACACTGAAGCTTTCTTT	CASTNMNTEAFF
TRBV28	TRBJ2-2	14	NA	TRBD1	TGTGCCAGCAGAGGGGGACAGAGACCCGGGGAGCTGTTTTTT	CASRGGQRPGELFF
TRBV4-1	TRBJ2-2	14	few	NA	TGCGCCAGCAGCCAAGAAAAGGCAGCGGGGGAGCTGTTTTTT	CASSQEKAAGELFF
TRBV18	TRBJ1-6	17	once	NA	TGTGCCAGCTCACCACTCGTAGGGGGTAGTAATAATTCACCCCTCCACTTT	CASSPLVGGSNNSPLHF
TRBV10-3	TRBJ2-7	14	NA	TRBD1	TGTGCCATCTCTTGGGACAGGGGGTACTACGAGCAGTACTTC	CAISWDRGYYEQYF
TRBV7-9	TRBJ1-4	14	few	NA	TGTGCCAGCAGCTTAGGGCAGGGATGGGAAAAACTGTTTTTT	CASSLGQGWEKLFF
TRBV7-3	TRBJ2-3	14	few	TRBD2	TGTGCCAGCAGCTTAGGGACTAGCAGGGATACGCAGTATTTT	CASSLGTSRDTQYF
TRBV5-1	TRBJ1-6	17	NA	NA	TGCGCCAGCAGCACCCTTGGTAGGTGGCAGGGGAATTCACCCCTCCACTTT	CASSTLGRWQGNSPLHF
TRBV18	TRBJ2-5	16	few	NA	TGTGCCAGCTCACCACCGGACTGGCCGGGACAAGAGACCCAGTACTTC	CASSPPDWPGQETQYF
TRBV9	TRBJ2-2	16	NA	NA	TGTGCCAGCAGCGTAGCTACCGAGCCGAACACCGGGGAGCTGTTTTTT	CASSVATEPNTGELFF
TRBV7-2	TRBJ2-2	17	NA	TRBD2	TGTGCCAGCAGCTTAGTATCCGCGGGAGCGGGATACGGGGAGCTGTTTTTT	CASSLVSAGAGYGELFF
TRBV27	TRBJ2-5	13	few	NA	TGTGCCAGCCGTGAGACAGTCAAAGAGACCCAGTACTTC	CASRETVKETQYF
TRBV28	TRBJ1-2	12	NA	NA	TGTGCCAGCAGTTTAGCAGGGCCGGGCTACACCTTC	CASSLAGPGYTF
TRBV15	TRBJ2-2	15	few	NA	TGTGCCACCAGCGGAGCGGTCGCGAACACCGGGGAGCTGTTTTTT	CATSGAVANTGELFF
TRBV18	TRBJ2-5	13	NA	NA	TGTGCCCGCTCACCACAGGGAGTAGAGACCCAGTACTTC	CARSPQGVETQYF
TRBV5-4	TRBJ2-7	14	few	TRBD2	TGTGCCAGCAGCCCGGGACTAGCGGCACTCGAGCAGTACTTC	CASSPGLAALEQYF
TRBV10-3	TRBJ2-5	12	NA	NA	TGTGCCATCAGTGAGTTAGATGAGACCCAGTACTTC	CAISELDETQYF
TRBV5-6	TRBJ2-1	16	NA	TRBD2	TGTGCCAGCAGCCCGATCGGACTAGCGGGAGTAAGTGGGCAGTTCTTC	CASSPIGLAGVSGQFF
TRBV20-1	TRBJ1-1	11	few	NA	TGCAGTGCTAGTTCGGGGACTGAAGCTTTCTTT	CSASSGTEAFF
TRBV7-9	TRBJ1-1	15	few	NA	TGTGCCAGCAGCTTATATGGGGCTTCGAACACTGAAGCTTTCTTT	CASSLYGASNTEAFF
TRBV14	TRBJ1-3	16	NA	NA	TGTGCCAGCAGCCTAAGCGGACAGCCCTCTGGAAACACCATATATTTT	CASSLSGQPSGNTIYF
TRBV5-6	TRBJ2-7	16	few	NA	TGTGCCAGCAGCTTCCTCCCGGACACTGGCTCCTACGAGCAGTACTTC	CASSFLPDTGSYEQYF